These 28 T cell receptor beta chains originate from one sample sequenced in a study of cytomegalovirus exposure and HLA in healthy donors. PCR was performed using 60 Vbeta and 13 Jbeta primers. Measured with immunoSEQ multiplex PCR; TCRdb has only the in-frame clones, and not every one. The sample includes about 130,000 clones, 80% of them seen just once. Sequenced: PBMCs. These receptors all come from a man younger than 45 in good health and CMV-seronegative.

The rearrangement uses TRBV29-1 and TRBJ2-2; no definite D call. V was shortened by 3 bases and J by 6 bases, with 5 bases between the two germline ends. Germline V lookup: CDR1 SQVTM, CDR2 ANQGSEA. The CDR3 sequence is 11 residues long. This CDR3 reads CSVDLAGELFF. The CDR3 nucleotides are TGCAGCGTTGACCTTGCCGGGGAGCTGTTTTTT.

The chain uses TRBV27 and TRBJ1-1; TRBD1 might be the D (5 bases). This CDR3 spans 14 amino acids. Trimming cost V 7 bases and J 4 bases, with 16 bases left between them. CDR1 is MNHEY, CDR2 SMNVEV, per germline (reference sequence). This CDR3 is CASKGLGSGTEAFF. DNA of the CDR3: TGTGCCAGCAAGGGGCTAGGGTCTGGCACTGAAGCTTTCTTT.

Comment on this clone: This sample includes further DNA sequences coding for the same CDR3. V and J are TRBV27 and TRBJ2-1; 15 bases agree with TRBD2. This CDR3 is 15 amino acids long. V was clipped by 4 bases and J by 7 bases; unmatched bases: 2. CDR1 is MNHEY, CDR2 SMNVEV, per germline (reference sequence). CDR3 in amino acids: CASSSGTSGRNEQFF. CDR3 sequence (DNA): TGTGCCAGCAGTTCCGGGACTAGCGGGAGGAATGAGCAGTTCTTC.

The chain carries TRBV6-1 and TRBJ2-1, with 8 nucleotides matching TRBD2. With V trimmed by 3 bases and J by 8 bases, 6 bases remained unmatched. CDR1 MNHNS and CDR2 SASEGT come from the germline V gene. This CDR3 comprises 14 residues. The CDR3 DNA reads TGTGCCAGCAGTGATTTCGGGAGGGCCTATGAGCAGTTCTTC. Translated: CASSDFGRAYEQFF.

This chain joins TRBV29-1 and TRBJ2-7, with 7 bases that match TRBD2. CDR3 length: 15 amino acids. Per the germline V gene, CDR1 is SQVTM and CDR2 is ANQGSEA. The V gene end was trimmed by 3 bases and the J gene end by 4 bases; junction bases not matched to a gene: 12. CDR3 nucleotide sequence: TGCAGCGTTGAGCTTGCGGGACTAACCTCTTACGAGCAGTACTTC. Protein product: CSVELAGLTSYEQYF.

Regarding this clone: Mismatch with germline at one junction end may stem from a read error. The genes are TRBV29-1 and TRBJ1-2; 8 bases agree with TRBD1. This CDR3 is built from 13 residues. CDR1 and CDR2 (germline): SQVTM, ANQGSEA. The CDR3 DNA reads TGCAGCGCGAATCAGGGGGCTGGCTATGGCTACCCCTTC. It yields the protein CSANQGAGYGYPF.

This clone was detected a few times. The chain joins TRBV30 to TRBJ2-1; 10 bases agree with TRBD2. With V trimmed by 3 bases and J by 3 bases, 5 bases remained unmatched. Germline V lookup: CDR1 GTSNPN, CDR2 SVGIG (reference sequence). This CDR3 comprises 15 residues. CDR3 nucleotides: TGTGCCTGGAGGCGGCGGACTAGCGGCTACAATGAGCAGTTCTTC. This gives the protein CAWRRRTSGYNEQFF.

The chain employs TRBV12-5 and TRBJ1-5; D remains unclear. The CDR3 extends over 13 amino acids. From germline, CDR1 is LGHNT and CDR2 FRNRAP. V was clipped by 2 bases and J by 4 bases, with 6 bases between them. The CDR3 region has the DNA TGTGCTAGTGGTTTGTACGGGAATCAGCCCCAGCATTTT. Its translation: CASGLYGNQPQHF.

The CDR3 nucleotides read TGCGCCAGCAGCAGGACTAGCGCCTTCAATGAGCAGTTCTTC. Its translation: CASSRTSAFNEQFF. The V call is TRBV5-1, the J call TRBJ2-1, with 9 bases that match TRBD2. The CDR3 runs to 14 residues. V lost 4 bases, J lost 6 bases, and 5 bases stayed unmatched. The V gene's germline CDR1 is SGHRS and CDR2 YFSETQ.

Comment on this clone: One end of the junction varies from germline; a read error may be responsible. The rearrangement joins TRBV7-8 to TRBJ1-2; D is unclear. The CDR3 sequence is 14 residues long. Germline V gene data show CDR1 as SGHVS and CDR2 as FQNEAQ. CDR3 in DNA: TGTGCCAGCAGCTTAGCGCTGATGGACTATGGCTACCCCTTC. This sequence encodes CASSLALMDYGYPF.

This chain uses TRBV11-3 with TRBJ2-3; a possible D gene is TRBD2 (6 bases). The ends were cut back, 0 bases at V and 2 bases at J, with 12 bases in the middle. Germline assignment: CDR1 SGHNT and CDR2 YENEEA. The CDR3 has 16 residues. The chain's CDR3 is CASSLDGRGYTDTQYF. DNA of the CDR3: TGTGCCAGCAGCTTAGACGGGCGGGGCTACACAGATACGCAGTATTTT.

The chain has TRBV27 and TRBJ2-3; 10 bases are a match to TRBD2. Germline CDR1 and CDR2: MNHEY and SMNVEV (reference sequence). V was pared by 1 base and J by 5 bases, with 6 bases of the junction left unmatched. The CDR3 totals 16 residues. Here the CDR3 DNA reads TGTGCCAGCAGTTTATTGGGAGCGGGAGGGGGAGATACGCAGTATTTT. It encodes CASSLLGAGGGDTQYF.

The DNA for the CDR3 is TGTGCCTGGAGTAAGAATCTCGCCGGCACTGAAGCTTTCTTT. As protein: CAWSKNLAGTEAFF. The rearrangement links TRBV30 to TRBJ1-1; D remains unclear. The CDR3 extends over 14 amino acids. The V gene lost 2 bases and the J gene lost 4 bases, with 14 bases spanning the gap. Germline V lookup: CDR1 GTSNPN, CDR2 SVGIG (reference sequence). Using reference TRBV30 and TRBJ1-1 for the parts outside the CDR3, the full variable domain is SQTIHQWPATLVQPVGSPLSLECTVEGTSNPNLYWYRQAAGRGLQLLFYSVGIGQISSEVPQNLSASRPQDRQFILSSKKLLLSDSGFYLCAWSKNLAGTEAFFGQGTRLTVV.

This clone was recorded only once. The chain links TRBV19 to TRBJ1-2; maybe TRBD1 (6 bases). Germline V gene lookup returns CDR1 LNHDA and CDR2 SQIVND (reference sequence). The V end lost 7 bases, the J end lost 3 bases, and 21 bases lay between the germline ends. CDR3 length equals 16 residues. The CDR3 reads CASNGYLSSGDYGYTF. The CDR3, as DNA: TGTGCCAGTAATGGATATCTCTCGTCAGGGGACTATGGCTACACCTTC.

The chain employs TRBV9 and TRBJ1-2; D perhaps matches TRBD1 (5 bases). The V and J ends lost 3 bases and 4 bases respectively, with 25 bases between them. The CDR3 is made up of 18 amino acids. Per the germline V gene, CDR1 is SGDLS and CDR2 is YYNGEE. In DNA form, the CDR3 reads TGTGCCAGCAGCGCCCCAGCCGACGGACACTCTCTTGGCTATGGCTACACCTTC. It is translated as CASSAPADGHSLGYGYTF.

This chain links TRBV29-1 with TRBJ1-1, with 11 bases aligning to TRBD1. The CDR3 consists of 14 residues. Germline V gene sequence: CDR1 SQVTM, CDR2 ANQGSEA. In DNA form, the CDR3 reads TGCGACGTTGGAACCGGGACAGGGGGCACTGAAGCTTTCTTT. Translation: CDVGTGTGGTEAFF. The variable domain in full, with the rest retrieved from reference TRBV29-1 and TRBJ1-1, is SAVISQKPSRDICQRGTSLTIQCQVDSQVTMMFWYRQQPGQSLTLIATANQGSEATYESGFVIDKFPISRPNLTFSTLTVSNMSPEDSSIYLCDVGTGTGGTEAFFGQGTRLTVV.

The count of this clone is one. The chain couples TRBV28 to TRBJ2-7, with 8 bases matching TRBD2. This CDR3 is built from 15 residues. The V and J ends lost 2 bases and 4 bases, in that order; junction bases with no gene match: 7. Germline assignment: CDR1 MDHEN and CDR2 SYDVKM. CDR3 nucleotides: TGTGCCAGCAGTTTAAGCGGGAGTTTCATTTACGAGCAGTACTTC. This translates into CASSLSGSFIYEQYF.

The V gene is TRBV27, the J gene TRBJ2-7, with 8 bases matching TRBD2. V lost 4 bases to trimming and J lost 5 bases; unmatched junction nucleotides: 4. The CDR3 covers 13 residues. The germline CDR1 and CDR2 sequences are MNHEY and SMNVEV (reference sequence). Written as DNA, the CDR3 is TGTGCCAGCAGTTCGGGACTAGTCGACGAGCAGTACTTC. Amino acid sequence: CASSSGLVDEQYF.

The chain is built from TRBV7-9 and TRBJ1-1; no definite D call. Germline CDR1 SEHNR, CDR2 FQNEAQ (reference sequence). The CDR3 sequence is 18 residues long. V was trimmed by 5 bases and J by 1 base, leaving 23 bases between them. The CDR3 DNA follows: TGTGCCAGCAGCGTAATACAGAAGGAGGAATGGCCGAACACTGAAGCTTTCTTT. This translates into CASSVIQKEEWPNTEAFF.

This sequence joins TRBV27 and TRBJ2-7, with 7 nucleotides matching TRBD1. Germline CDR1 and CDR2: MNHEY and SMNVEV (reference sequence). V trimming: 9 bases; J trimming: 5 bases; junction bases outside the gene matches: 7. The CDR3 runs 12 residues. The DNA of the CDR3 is TGTGCCAGTCGACAGGGTAGGGACGAGCAGTACTTC. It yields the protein CASRQGRDEQYF.

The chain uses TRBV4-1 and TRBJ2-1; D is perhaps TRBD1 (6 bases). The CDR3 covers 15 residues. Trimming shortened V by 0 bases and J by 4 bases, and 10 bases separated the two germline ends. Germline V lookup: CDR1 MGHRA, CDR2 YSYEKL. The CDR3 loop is CASSQDLGGYNEQFF. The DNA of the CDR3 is TGCGCCAGCAGCCAAGACCTAGGGGGTTACAATGAGCAGTTCTTC.

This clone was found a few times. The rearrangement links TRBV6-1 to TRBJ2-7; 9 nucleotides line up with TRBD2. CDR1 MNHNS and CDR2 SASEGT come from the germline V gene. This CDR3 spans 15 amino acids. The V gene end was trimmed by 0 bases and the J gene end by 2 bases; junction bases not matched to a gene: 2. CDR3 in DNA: TGTGCCAGCAGTGAAGCCGCGGGGGGGACCTACGAGCAGTACTTC. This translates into CASSEAAGGTYEQYF.

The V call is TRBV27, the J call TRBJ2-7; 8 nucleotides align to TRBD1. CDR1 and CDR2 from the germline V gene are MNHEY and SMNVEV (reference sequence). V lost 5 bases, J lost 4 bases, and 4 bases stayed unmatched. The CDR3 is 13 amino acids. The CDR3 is CASSPRTGYEQYF. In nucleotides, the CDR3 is TGTGCCAGCAGTCCGAGGACAGGGTACGAGCAGTACTTC.

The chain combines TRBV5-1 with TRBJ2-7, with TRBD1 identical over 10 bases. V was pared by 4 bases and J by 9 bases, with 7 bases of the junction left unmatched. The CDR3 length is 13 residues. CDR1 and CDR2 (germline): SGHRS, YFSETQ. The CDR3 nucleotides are TGCGCCAGCAGCCGGGACAGGGGCTGTGGGCAGTACTTC. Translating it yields CASSRDRGCGQYF. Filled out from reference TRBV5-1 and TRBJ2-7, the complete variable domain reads KAGVTQTPRYLIKTRGQQVTLSCSPISGHRSVSWYQQTPGQGLQFLFEYFSETQRNKGNFPGRFSGRQFSNSRSEMNVSTLELGDSALYLCASSRDRGCGQYFGPGTRLTVT.

Written as DNA, the CDR3 is TGCAGCGTTGCTGAGCGGGAGGTGGGTACGCAGTATTTT. Protein product: CSVAEREVGTQYF. The J gene is TRBJ2-3, the V gene TRBV29-1; 9 nucleotides agree with TRBD2. The CDR3 consists of 13 residues. Germline assignment: CDR1 SQVTM and CDR2 ANQGSEA. The trim removed 4 bases at V and 8 bases at J, leaving 7 bases unmatched.

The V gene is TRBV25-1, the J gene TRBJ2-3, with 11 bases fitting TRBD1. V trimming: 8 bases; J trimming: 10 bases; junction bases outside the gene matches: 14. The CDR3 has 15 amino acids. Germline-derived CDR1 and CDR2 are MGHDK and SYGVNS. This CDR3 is CASRLGTGGVEPQYF. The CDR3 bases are TGTGCCAGCCGCCTCGGGACAGGGGGTGTAGAGCCGCAGTATTTT.

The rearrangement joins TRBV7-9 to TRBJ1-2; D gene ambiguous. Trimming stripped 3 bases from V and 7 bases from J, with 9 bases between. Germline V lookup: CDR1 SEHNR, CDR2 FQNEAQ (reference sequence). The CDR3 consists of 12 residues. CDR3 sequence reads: CASSFRGFGYTF. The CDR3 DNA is TGTGCCAGCAGCTTCCGAGGCTTTGGCTACACCTTC.

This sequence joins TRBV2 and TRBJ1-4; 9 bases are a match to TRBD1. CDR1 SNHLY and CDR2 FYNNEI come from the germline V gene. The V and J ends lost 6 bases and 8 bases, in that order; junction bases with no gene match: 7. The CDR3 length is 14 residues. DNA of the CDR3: TGTGCCAGCAGGCTAACCGGGACAGGGGAAAAACTGTTTTTT. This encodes CASRLTGTGEKLFF. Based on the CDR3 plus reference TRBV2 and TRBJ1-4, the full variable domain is EPEVTQTPSHQVTQMGQEVILRCVPISNHLYFYWYRQILGQKVEFLVSFYNNEISEKSEIFDDQFSVERPDGSNFTLKIRSTKLEDSAMYFCASRLTGTGEKLFFGSGTQLSVL.